One sample yielded the 27 T cell receptor beta chains listed below, sequenced in a study of blood T cell repertoires in COVID-19. Assay used: immunoSEQ multiplex PCR; TCRdb lists only in-frame clones, some missing. The sample lists about 45,000 clones; nearly 90% were seen once. The sample consisted of peripheral blood. The source is a human donor in a cohort sampled during active COVID-19.

The chain recombines TRBV6-5 with TRBJ1-3; D is possibly TRBD1 (5 bases). In germline, CDR1 is MNHEY, CDR2 SVGAGI. This CDR3 region has 15 residues. V shed 8 bases and J shed 0 bases, with 14 bases lying between them. CDR3 residues: CASARDFSSGNTIYF. The CDR3 DNA follows: TGTGCCAGCGCCCGGGACTTTAGCTCTGGAAACACCATATATTTT.

The table lists this clone with a count of one. V gene TRBV5-4 combines with J gene TRBJ2-3; D remains ambiguous. V lost 0 bases and J 3 bases, leaving 5 bases between the germline ends. This CDR3 contains 13 residues. The V gene's germline CDR1 is SGHNT and CDR2 YYREEE (reference sequence). The CDR3 region is CASSLGSTDTQYF. The DNA for the CDR3 is TGTGCCAGCAGCTTGGGTAGTACAGATACGCAGTATTTT.

The gene calls are TRBV2 and TRBJ2-7; D ambiguous. Germline CDR1 and CDR2: SNHLY and FYNNEI. Trimming cost V 4 bases and J 3 bases, with 10 bases left between them. This CDR3 is 13 amino acids long. The CDR3 DNA reads as TGTGCCAGCAGTGGATCCGGAGACTACGAGCAGTACTTC. It is translated as CASSGSGDYEQYF.

The V gene is TRBV2, the J gene TRBJ1-4; TRBD1 agrees at 8 bases. Germline assignment: CDR1 SNHLY and CDR2 FYNNEI. The CDR3 runs 14 residues. Trimming cost V 6 bases and J 5 bases; bases outside gene matches: 5. CDR3 amino acids: CASRATGGNEKLFF. The CDR3 nucleotides read TGTGCCAGCAGAGCCACAGGGGGGAATGAAAAACTGTTTTTT.

The V and J genes are TRBV12-5 and TRBJ2-3; 11 bases are shared with TRBD2. V dropped 6 bases and J dropped 2; count of bases not matched to a gene: 7. CDR3 length: 16 residues. Germline lookup yields CDR1 LGHNT and CDR2 FRNRAP. CDR3 nucleotides: TGTGCTAGTGGGATTCTAGCGGGGGGAAACACAGATACGCAGTATTTT. Translated: CASGILAGGNTDTQYF.

The chain joins TRBV5-1 to TRBJ2-3; 9 bases line up with TRBD2. CDR1 is SGHRS, CDR2 YFSETQ, per germline. Unmatched junction bases numbered 4, after V lost 5 bases and J lost 0 bases. CDR3 length: 15 residues. The CDR3 here is CASRLAGASTDTQYF. CDR3 nucleotides: TGCGCCAGCAGACTAGCGGGCGCTAGCACAGATACGCAGTATTTT.

The chain is built from TRBV12-5 and TRBJ2-1; 8 bases agree with TRBD1. The V and J ends lost 8 bases and 9 bases, in that order; junction bases with no gene match: 15. The CDR3 extends over 15 amino acids. Germline CDR1 and CDR2: LGHNT and FRNRAP. Here the CDR3 reads CASLSNDRGLSEQFF. CDR3 in DNA: TGTGCTAGTCTTTCCAACGACAGGGGTTTGAGTGAGCAGTTCTTC.

V usage is TRBV18 and J usage is TRBJ1-1; 8 bases agree with TRBD1. Trimming took 0 bases from V and 3 from J; bases not matched to a gene: 3. Germline V CDR1 and CDR2: KGHSH, LQKENI. This CDR3 comprises 15 residues. This chain's CDR3 is CASSPPNRGDTEAFF. CDR3 DNA: TGTGCCAGCTCACCACCTAACAGGGGGGACACTGAAGCTTTCTTT.

The rearrangement links TRBV29-1 to TRBJ1-2; 8 bases fit TRBD1. This CDR3 is 11 amino acids long. Germline V lookup: CDR1 SQVTM, CDR2 ANQGSEA. V lost 5 bases, J lost 11 bases, and 7 bases stayed unmatched. CDR3 sequence reads: CSVPRTGGYTF. In DNA, the CDR3 is TGCAGCGTTCCTAGAACAGGGGGATACACCTTC.

The V gene is TRBV7-9, the J gene TRBJ1-5; no firm D call. This CDR3 spans 14 amino acids. Germline loops: CDR1 SEHNR, CDR2 FQNEAQ (reference sequence). V lost 0 bases and J lost 5, with 8 bases in between. This chain's CDR3 is CASSLAPGHQPQHF. CDR3 nucleotides: TGTGCCAGCAGCTTAGCGCCGGGTCATCAGCCCCAGCATTTT.

V and J are TRBV5-1 and TRBJ1-2; a weak D match, TRBD1 (6 bases). Germline CDR1 reads SGHRS; CDR2 reads YFSETQ. V was shortened by 4 bases and J by 6 bases, with 13 bases between the two germline ends. The CDR3 length is 13 residues. CDR3 sequence reads: CASSRANRDGYTF. Written as DNA, the CDR3 is TGCGCCAGCAGCCGAGCCAACAGGGATGGCTACACCTTC. Using reference TRBV5-1 and TRBJ1-2 for the parts outside the CDR3, the full variable domain is KAGVTQTPRYLIKTRGQQVTLSCSPISGHRSVSWYQQTPGQGLQFLFEYFSETQRNKGNFPGRFSGRQFSNSRSEMNVSTLELGDSALYLCASSRANRDGYTFGSGTRLTVV.

The gene calls are TRBV12-3 or TRBV12-4 and TRBJ1-6; maybe TRBD1 (5 bases). The V end lost 7 bases, the J end lost 8 bases, and 12 bases lay between the germline ends. The CDR3 has 13 amino acids. CDR3 residues: CASTFDSDSPLHF. The CDR3, as DNA: TGTGCCAGCACTTTTGACAGCGATTCACCCCTCCACTTT.

The V gene is TRBV28, the J gene TRBJ2-7, with 13 bases aligning to TRBD2. V shed 7 bases and J 2 bases; nucleotides not matched to a gene: 5. This CDR3 comprises 15 residues. The germline V gene encodes CDR1 MDHEN and CDR2 SYDVKM. In DNA, the CDR3 is TGTGCCAGCACCGTGGGGACTAGCGGGACCTACGAGCAGTACTTC. As protein: CASTVGTSGTYEQYF.

This clone was seen only a few times. The rearrangement uses TRBV29-1 and TRBJ1-2, with TRBD1 identical over 8 bases. V dropped 4 bases and J dropped 2; count of bases not matched to a gene: 0. The CDR3 is made up of 12 amino acids. Looked up from germline, CDR1 is SQVTM and CDR2 is ANQGSEA. In nucleotides, the CDR3 is TGCAGCGTTGGGACAGGGAACTATGGCTACACCTTC. Translating gives CSVGTGNYGYTF.

The table lists this clone with a count of one. The CDR3 nucleotides are TGTGCCAGCAGCTTACGGGGGGCGACTAACACCGGGGAGCTGTTTTTT. Protein product: CASSLRGATNTGELFF. The chain joins TRBV7-7 to TRBJ2-2, with D maybe TRBD2 (7 bases). The CDR3 has 16 residues. The V gene's germline CDR1 is SSHAT and CDR2 FNYEAQ (reference sequence). Trimming left V 2 bases short and J 2 bases short, with 12 bases between.

V and J are TRBV29-1 and TRBJ1-2; tentatively, D is TRBD1 (5 bases). There are 13 residues in the CDR3. Trimming took 4 bases from V and 3 from J, leaving 12 bases between them. Per germline, CDR1 SQVTM and CDR2 ANQGSEA. DNA for the CDR3: TGCAGCGTTGTCGGGGGAAGGGACTATGGCTACACCTTC. Translated: CSVVGGRDYGYTF.

The genes are TRBV2 and TRBJ1-1, with a weak D call TRBD1 (5 bases). Germline V gene lookup returns CDR1 SNHLY and CDR2 FYNNEI. The CDR3 loop spans 13 amino acids. The V and J ends lost 8 bases and 1 base respectively, with 11 bases between them. The CDR3 region has the DNA TGTGCCAGCCTTCTGGGGCCGAACACTGAAGCTTTCTTT. It codes for CASLLGPNTEAFF.

V usage is TRBV13 and J usage is TRBJ1-1, with D maybe TRBD1 (5 bases). V lost 2 bases to trimming and J lost 11 bases, with 12 bases between them. Germline V CDR1 and CDR2: PRHDT, FYEKMQ (reference sequence). The CDR3 is 12 residues long. In DNA, the CDR3 is TGTGCCAGCAGCTTACAGGGAACTGGGGCTTTCTTT. Protein product: CASSLQGTGAFF.

The rearrangement uses TRBV28 and TRBJ2-1, with D possibly being TRBD1 (5 bases). The germline gives CDR1 MDHEN, CDR2 SYDVKM. The CDR3 spans 14 residues. The ends were cut back, 6 bases at V and 4 bases at J, with 13 bases in the middle. The DNA for the CDR3 is TGTGCCAGCAGCCAAGTCCCAGGGTACAATGAGCAGTTCTTC. This sequence encodes CASSQVPGYNEQFF. Filled out from reference TRBV28 and TRBJ2-1, the complete variable domain reads DVKVTQSSRYLVKRTGEKVFLECVQDMDHENMFWYRQDPGLGLRLIYFSYDVKMKEKGDIPEGYSVSREKKERFSLILESASTNQTSMYLCASSQVPGYNEQFFGPGTRLTVL.

The genes are TRBV2 and TRBJ2-3; D remains unclear. The V and J ends lost 3 bases and 0 bases respectively, with 10 bases between them. The CDR3 extends over 15 amino acids. Germline CDR1 SNHLY, CDR2 FYNNEI. CDR3 bases: TGTGCCAGCAGTGAGGTCAAGACTAGCACAGATACGCAGTATTTT. Protein: CASSEVKTSTDTQYF. Full variable domain (outside the CDR3, taken from reference TRBV2 and TRBJ2-3): EPEVTQTPSHQVTQMGQEVILRCVPISNHLYFYWYRQILGQKVEFLVSFYNNEISEKSEIFDDQFSVERPDGSNFTLKIRSTKLEDSAMYFCASSEVKTSTDTQYFGPGTRLTVL.

The sample holds one count of this clone. This chain joins TRBV7-9 and TRBJ1-4; TRBD1 is a possible D gene (5 bases). Germline V gene lookup returns CDR1 SEHNR and CDR2 FQNEAQ (reference sequence). The CDR3 length is 16 residues. Trimming removed 3 bases from V and 5 bases from J, with 16 bases in between. The chain's CDR3 is CASSLISGTANEKLFF. DNA of the CDR3: TGTGCCAGCAGCTTGATCTCAGGGACTGCAAATGAAAAACTGTTTTTT.

This chain uses TRBV10-3 with TRBJ1-2; D uncertain. Per germline, CDR1 ENHRY and CDR2 SYGVKD. The V and J ends lost 1 base and 4 bases respectively, with 4 bases between them. The CDR3 runs 12 residues. This CDR3 reads CAISEYSYGYTF. The CDR3 nucleotides read TGTGCCATCAGTGAGTACAGCTATGGCTACACCTTC.

The chain recombines TRBV5-1 with TRBJ1-1; 7 nucleotides line up with TRBD1. The CDR3 is 14 residues long. The germline CDR1 and CDR2 sequences are SGHRS and YFSETQ. With V trimmed by 4 bases and J by 3 bases, 6 bases remained unmatched. As DNA, the CDR3 is TGCGCCAGCAGCCCCGGCAGGGGGGACACTGAAGCTTTCTTT. It yields the protein CASSPGRGDTEAFF.

The V and J genes are TRBV6-5 and TRBJ1-6; perhaps TRBD1 as D (6 bases). Germline loops: CDR1 MNHEY, CDR2 SVGAGI. The V end was cut by 5 bases, the J end by 3 bases, with 11 bases between. The CDR3 runs to 15 residues. CDR3 sequence: CASSRTVYYNSPLHF. CDR3 nucleotides: TGTGCCAGCAGTAGGACAGTCTACTATAATTCACCCCTCCACTTT.

The V call is TRBV19, the J call TRBJ2-1, with 12 bases lining up with TRBD1. The germline V gene has CDR1 LNHDA and CDR2 SQIVND (reference sequence). CDR3 length: 19 amino acids. The V segment lost 3 bases and the J segment 0 bases; nucleotides outside the gene matches: 9. The CDR3 bases are TGTGCCAGTAGTATGAGGGGACAGGGGGCAATTCGCTCCTACAATGAGCAGTTCTTC. This encodes CASSMRGQGAIRSYNEQFF.

The V and J genes are TRBV11-2 and TRBJ2-7; D is undetermined. The CDR3 runs 15 residues. Trimming removed 0 bases from V and 0 bases from J, with 9 bases in between. Looked up from germline, CDR1 is SGHAT and CDR2 is FQNNGV. The CDR3 sequence: CASSLERLGSYEQYF. The CDR3 DNA sequence: TGTGCCAGCAGCTTAGAGCGACTCGGCTCCTACGAGCAGTACTTC.

CDR3 nucleotides: TGTGCCAGCAGCTTAGCCTCGGGGGGGCCCCACGAGCAGTACTTC. Encoded protein: CASSLASGGPHEQYF. V gene TRBV7-2 combines with J gene TRBJ2-7; 8 bases align to TRBD2. Germline V gene sequence: CDR1 SGHTA, CDR2 FQGNSA. The CDR3 extends over 15 amino acids. Trimming removed 0 bases from V and 5 bases from J; junction bases left unmatched: 6.